This T cell receptor beta chain derives from a study of T-cell memory formation after mild COVID-19. Across the whole study: For the most part, TCR clusters were specific to one donor.

This clonotype was seen at least ten times. One entry per CDR3 protein results from TCRdb running MiXCR on the 5' RACE reads. This sample carries 25,000 to 35,000 distinct CDR3 sequences, less than 7.5% of them seen once, and the ten largest clones take roughly 13%. The V gene lost 2 bases and the J gene lost 3 bases, with 22 bases spanning the gap. CDR1 and CDR2 (germline): MGHDK, SYGVNS. The CDR3 is 18 residues long. This receptor was obtained from an adult woman who had mild COVID-19 (a few samples of this study predate the infection). Cell type and time point are not known. Sample: PBMCs or a T cell subset sorted from them (not recorded which). The chain employs TRBV25-1 and TRBJ2-5, with D perhaps matching TRBD1 (6 bases). CDR3 amino acids: CASSEEGWRRGIEETQYF. CDR3 bases: TGTGCCAGCAGTGAAGAGGGCTGGCGCAGGGGAATTGAAGAGACCCAGTACTTC.